This TCR beta chain is from a study of blood T cell repertoires in COVID-19. Clones were sequenced by immunoSEQ multiplex PCR, and TCRdb holds only the in-frame ones, with some missing. Of approximately 110,000 clones listed, about 75% were seen once; the top ten hold just under 20%. CDR1 is SGHVS, CDR2 FQNEAQ, per germline. V shed 4 bases and J shed 0 bases, with 15 bases lying between them. The CDR3 totals 17 residues. Sequenced sample: peripheral blood. This TCR derives from a woman aged 70-85 years with acute or convalescent COVID-19. This chain uses TRBV7-8 with TRBJ1-4; unclear D gene. CDR3 bases: TGTGCCAGCAGCTCTTATGGCGGCAGTGCAACTAATGAAAAACTGTTTTTT. This gives the protein CASSSYGGSATNEKLFF.